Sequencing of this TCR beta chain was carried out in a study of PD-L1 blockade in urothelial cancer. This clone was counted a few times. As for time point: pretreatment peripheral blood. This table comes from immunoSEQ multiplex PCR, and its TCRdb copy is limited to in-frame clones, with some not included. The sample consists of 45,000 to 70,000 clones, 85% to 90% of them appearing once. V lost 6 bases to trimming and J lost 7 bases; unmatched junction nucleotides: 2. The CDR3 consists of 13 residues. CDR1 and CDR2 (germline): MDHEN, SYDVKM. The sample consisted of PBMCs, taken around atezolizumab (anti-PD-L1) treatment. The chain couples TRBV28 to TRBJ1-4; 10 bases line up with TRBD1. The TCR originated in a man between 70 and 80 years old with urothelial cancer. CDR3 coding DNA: TGTGCCAGCAGCCGGACAGGGGGTGAAAAACTGTTTTTT. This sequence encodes CASSRTGGEKLFF.